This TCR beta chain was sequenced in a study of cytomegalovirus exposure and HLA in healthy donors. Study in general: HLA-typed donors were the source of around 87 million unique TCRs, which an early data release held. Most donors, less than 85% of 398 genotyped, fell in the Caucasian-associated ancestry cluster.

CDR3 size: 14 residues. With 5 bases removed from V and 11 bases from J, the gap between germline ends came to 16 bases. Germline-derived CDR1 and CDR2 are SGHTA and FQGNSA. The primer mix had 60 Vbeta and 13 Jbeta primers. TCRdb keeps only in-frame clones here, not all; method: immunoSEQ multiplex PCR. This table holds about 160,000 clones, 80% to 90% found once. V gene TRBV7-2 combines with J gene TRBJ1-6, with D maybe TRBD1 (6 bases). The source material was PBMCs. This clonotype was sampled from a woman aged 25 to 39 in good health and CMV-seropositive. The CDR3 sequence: CASSPGAGRTPLHF. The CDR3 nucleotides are TGTGCCAGCAGCCCAGGGGCAGGGCGAACACCCCTCCACTTT.